The next 15 T cell receptor beta chains were all read from a single sample in a study of blood T cell repertoires in COVID-19. Method: immunoSEQ multiplex PCR; TCRdb's copy keeps in-frame clones and lacks some. The sample has approximately 260,000 clones, over 75% seen once; the top ten hold 2% to 2.5%. Sequenced: peripheral blood. The receptors derive from a woman between 40 and 55 years old who had recovered from COVID-19.

The table lists this clone with a count of one. The V gene is TRBV24-1, the J gene TRBJ2-1, with 9 bases fitting TRBD1. The V gene's germline CDR1 is KGHDR and CDR2 SFDVKD. V gave up 3 bases and J gave up 8 bases; unmatched junction bases: 13. This CDR3 contains 17 residues. This CDR3 is CATSDAQPGQGWHEQFF. The CDR3 nucleotides read TGTGCCACCAGTGATGCCCAACCGGGACAGGGTTGGCATGAGCAGTTCTTC.

V is TRBV12-3 or TRBV12-4 and J is TRBJ2-7, with D tentatively TRBD1 (5 bases). This CDR3 spans 12 amino acids. V lost 6 bases and J 4 bases, leaving 10 bases between the germline ends. The DNA for the CDR3 is TGTGCCAGCAGACCCCAGGGTTACGAGCAGTACTTC. Translation gives CASRPQGYEQYF.

V gene TRBV6-4 combines with J gene TRBJ2-3; the match to TRBD2 covers 10 bases. Germline V lookup: CDR1 MRHNA, CDR2 SNTAGT. V lost 4 bases, J lost 4 bases, and 2 bases stayed unmatched. The CDR3 extends over 14 amino acids. In nucleotides, the CDR3 is TGTGCCAGCAGTGGAAGCGGGGGGGCAGATACGCAGTATTTT. Residues: CASSGSGGADTQYF.

The genes are TRBV6-5 and TRBJ2-2; 7 nucleotides align to TRBD1. J was trimmed by 3 bases and V by 6 bases; bases with no gene match: 4. The CDR3 length is 14 residues. Germline V lookup: CDR1 MNHEY, CDR2 SVGAGI. CDR3 protein: CASRITGDTGELFF. Written as DNA, the CDR3 is TGTGCCAGCAGGATTACAGGGGACACCGGGGAGCTGTTTTTT.

The chain employs TRBV6-2 or TRBV6-3 and TRBJ2-1, with TRBD1 matching 8 bases. CDR1 and CDR2 (germline): MNHEY, SVGEGT. The CDR3 has 15 amino acids. V lost 2 bases to trimming and J lost 10 bases; unmatched junction nucleotides: 10. The CDR3 DNA sequence: TGTGCCAGCAGTTACACCGGGACAGGCCAACGGGAGCAGTTCTTC. Protein sequence: CASSYTGTGQREQFF.

This clone occurred once. The rearrangement joins TRBV27 to TRBJ2-7; D is possibly TRBD1 (6 bases). The V gene's germline CDR1 is MNHEY and CDR2 SMNVEV (reference sequence). V dropped 2 bases and J dropped 6 bases, with 11 bases sitting between them. The CDR3 loop spans 13 amino acids. CDR3 nucleotide sequence: TGTGCCAGCAGTTTAAGGGGGACATTCGAGCAGTACTTC. Translated, it gives CASSLRGTFEQYF.

The genes are TRBV2 and TRBJ1-5; TRBD1 aligns across 8 bases. Germline V gene sequence: CDR1 SNHLY, CDR2 FYNNEI. J was trimmed by 5 bases and V by 7 bases; bases with no gene match: 10. This CDR3 is built from 15 residues. In DNA, the CDR3 is TGTGCCAGCAACCCGGGGACAGGAAGGGATCAGCCCCAGCATTTT. Its translation: CASNPGTGRDQPQHF.

The chain uses TRBV28 and TRBJ1-5; tentative D call: TRBD1 (5 bases). The V end was cut by 7 bases, the J end by 4 bases, with 20 bases between. Germline CDR1 and CDR2: MDHEN and SYDVKM. This CDR3 comprises 16 residues. The CDR3 region is CASTERRGRENQPQHF. The CDR3, as DNA: TGTGCCAGCACCGAGCGACGGGGACGGGAGAATCAGCCCCAGCATTTT.

The rearrangement links TRBV6-4 to TRBJ1-6; 12 bases are shared with TRBD1. CDR1 is MRHNA and CDR2 is SNTAGT in the germline V gene. CDR3 size: 15 residues. V shed 6 bases, J shed 5 bases, and the junction held 2 bases outside the gene matches. The CDR3 DNA is TGTGCCAGCAGAGGGACAGGGGGCGATAATTCACCCCTCCACTTT. The encoded protein is CASRGTGGDNSPLHF.

The V gene is TRBV4-1, the J gene TRBJ2-1; D is possibly TRBD1 (6 bases). Germline CDR1 is MGHRA and CDR2 is YSYEKL. With 3 bases removed from V and 6 bases from J, the gap between germline ends came to 15 bases. The CDR3 sequence is 15 residues long. The CDR3 coding sequence is TGCGCCAGCAGCCACCGGACAGAGATCTTCAATGAGCAGTTCTTC. Its protein is CASSHRTEIFNEQFF.

The rearrangement joins TRBV6-5 to TRBJ2-1, with D possibly being TRBD2 (6 bases). The V gene lost 6 bases and the J gene lost 9 bases, with 18 bases spanning the gap. Germline CDR1 is MNHEY and CDR2 is SVGAGI. The CDR3 has 14 residues. DNA for the CDR3: TGTGCCAGCAGGGGACTCGGGGCACACGGTGAGCAGTTCTTC. This gives the protein CASRGLGAHGEQFF.

This clone has only one observation. The chain carries TRBV7-6 and TRBJ2-2; 9 bases fit TRBD1. V shed 5 bases and J 0 bases; nucleotides not matched to a gene: 1. This CDR3 is built from 15 residues. Germline V gene lookup returns CDR1 SGHVS and CDR2 FNYEAQ. The CDR3 DNA is TGTGCCAGCAGCCGGACAGGGGCGAACACCGGGGAGCTGTTTTTT. Translation gives CASSRTGANTGELFF. Full variable domain (rest looked up from reference TRBV7-6 and TRBJ2-2): GAGVSQSPRYKVTKRGQDVALRCDPISGHVSLYWYRQALGQGPEFLTYFNYEAQQDKSGLPNDRFSAERPEGSISTLTIQRTEQRDSAMYRCASSRTGANTGELFFGEGSRLTVL.

This clone was picked up a small number of times. V is TRBV6-5 and J is TRBJ2-1; TRBD2 matches 10 bases. Germline values: CDR1 MNHEY, CDR2 SVGAGI. The CDR3 contains 15 residues. With 7 bases clipped from V and 8 bases from J, the junction kept 11 bases outside the gene matches. The CDR3 loop is CASTARTSGLHEQFF. Here the CDR3 DNA reads TGTGCCAGCACCGCCCGGACTAGCGGCCTCCATGAGCAGTTCTTC.

The CDR3 spells CAWTKGQSAYGYTF. The DNA for the CDR3 is TGTGCCTGGACAAAGGGACAAAGCGCTTATGGCTACACCTTC. This chain links TRBV30 with TRBJ1-2, with D possibly being TRBD1 (6 bases). Germline CDR1 and CDR2: GTSNPN and SVGIG (reference sequence). V was cut by 4 bases and J by 5 bases, with 17 bases left in between. CDR3 size: 14 residues.

The chain couples TRBV19 to TRBJ2-6; 9 bases agree with TRBD1. CDR3 length equals 18 residues. V was pared by 5 bases and J by 1 base, with 9 bases of the junction left unmatched. Germline V CDR1 and CDR2: LNHDA, SQIVND (reference sequence). The CDR3 DNA is TGTGCCAGTAGTCCGAGGACAGGGGCCGGGTCTGGGGCCAACGTCCTGACTTTC. Its protein product is CASSPRTGAGSGANVLTF.